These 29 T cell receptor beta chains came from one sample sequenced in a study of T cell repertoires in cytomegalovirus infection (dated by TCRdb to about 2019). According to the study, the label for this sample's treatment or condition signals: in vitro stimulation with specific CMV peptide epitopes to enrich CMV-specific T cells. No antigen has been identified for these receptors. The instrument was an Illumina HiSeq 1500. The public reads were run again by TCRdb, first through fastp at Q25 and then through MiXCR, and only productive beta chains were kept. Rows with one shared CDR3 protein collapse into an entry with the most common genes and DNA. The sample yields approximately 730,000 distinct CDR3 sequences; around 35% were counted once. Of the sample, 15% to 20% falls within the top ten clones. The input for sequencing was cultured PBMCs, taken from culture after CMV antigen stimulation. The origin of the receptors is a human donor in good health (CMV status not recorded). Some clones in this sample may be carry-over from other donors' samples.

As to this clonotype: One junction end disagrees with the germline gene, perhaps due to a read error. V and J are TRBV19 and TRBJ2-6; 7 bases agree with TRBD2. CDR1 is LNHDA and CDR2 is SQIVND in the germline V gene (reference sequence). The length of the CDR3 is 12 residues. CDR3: CASSWGGNVLTF. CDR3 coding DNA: TGTGCCAGTAGTTGGGGGGGCAACGTCCTGACTTTC.

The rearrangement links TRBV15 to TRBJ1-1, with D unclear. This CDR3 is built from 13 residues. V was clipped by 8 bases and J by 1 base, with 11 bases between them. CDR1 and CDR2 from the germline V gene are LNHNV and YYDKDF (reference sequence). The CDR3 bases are TGTGCCACCTCCAGCTTCAGGAACACTGAAGCTTTCTTT. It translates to CATSSFRNTEAFF.

Here the CDR3 reads CASRDMHQPQHF. CDR3 DNA: TGTGCCAGCAGGGACATGCATCAGCCCCAGCATTTT. The chain has TRBV6-2 or TRBV6-3 and TRBJ1-5, with D possibly matching TRBD1 (5 bases). The CDR3 contains 12 residues. Germline assignment: CDR1 MNHEY and CDR2 SVGEGT. V lost 6 bases and J lost 5, with 8 bases in between.

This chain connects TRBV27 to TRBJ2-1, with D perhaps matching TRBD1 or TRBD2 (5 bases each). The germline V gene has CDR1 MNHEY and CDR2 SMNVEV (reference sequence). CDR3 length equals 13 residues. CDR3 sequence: CASGTPHPDEQFF. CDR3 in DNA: TGTGCATCCGGGACCCCTCATCCCGATGAGCAGTTCTTC.

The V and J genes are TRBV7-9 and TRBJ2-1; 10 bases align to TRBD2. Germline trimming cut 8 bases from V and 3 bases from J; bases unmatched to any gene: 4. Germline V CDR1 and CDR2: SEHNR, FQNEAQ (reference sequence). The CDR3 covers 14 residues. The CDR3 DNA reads TGTGCCAGCGCGGGACTAGCGCTCTACAATGAGCAGTTCTTC. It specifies CASAGLALYNEQFF.

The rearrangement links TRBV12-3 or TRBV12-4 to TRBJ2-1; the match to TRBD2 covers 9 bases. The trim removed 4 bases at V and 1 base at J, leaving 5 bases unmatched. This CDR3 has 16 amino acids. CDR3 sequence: CASSSSSGKSYNEQFF. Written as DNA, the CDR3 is TGTGCCAGCAGTTCCTCTAGCGGGAAATCCTACAATGAGCAGTTCTTC.

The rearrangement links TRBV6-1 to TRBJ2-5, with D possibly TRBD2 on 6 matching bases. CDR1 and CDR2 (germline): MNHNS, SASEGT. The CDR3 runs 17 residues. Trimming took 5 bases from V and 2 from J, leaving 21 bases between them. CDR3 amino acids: CASSHEPLTGDQETQYF. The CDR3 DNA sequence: TGTGCCAGCAGTCACGAACCTCTCACGGGGGATCAAGAGACCCAGTACTTC.

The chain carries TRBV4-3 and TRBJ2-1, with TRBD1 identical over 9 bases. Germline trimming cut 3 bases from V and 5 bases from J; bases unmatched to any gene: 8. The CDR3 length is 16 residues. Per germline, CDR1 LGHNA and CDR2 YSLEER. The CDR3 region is CASSQAGQGRNNEQFF. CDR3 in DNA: TGCGCCAGCAGCCAGGCGGGACAGGGACGTAACAATGAGCAGTTCTTC.

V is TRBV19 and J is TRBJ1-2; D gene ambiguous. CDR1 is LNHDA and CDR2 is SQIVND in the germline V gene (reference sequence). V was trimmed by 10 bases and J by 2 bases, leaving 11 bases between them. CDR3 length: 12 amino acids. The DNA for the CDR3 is TGTGCCACTCAAGACTGGAACTATGGCTACACCTTC. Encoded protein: CATQDWNYGYTF.

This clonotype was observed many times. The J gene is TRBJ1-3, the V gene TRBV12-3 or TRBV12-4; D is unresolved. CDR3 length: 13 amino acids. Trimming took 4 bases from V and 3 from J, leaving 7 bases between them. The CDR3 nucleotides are TGTGCCAGCAGTTCTCACAATGGAAACACCATATATTTT. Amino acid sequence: CASSSHNGNTIYF.

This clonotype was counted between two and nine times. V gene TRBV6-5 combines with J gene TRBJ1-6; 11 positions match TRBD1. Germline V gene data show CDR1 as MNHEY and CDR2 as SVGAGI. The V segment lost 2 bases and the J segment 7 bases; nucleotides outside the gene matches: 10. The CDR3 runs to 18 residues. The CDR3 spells CASSYGTGGFRGNSPLHF. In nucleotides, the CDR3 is TGTGCCAGCAGTTACGGGACAGGGGGTTTTAGGGGAAATTCACCCCTCCACTTT.

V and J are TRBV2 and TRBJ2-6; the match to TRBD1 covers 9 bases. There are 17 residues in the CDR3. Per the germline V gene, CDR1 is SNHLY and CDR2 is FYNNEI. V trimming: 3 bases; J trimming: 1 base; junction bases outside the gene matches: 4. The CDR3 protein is CASSDRDRASGANVLTF. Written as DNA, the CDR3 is TGTGCCAGCAGTGATCGGGACAGGGCTTCTGGGGCCAACGTCCTGACTTTC.

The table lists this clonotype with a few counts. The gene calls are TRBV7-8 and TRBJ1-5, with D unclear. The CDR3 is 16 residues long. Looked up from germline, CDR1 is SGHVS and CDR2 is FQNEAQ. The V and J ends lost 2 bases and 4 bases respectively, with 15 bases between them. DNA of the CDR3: TGTGCCAGCAGCTTATCTAGAGGGAATATTAATCAGCCCCAGCATTTT. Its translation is CASSLSRGNINQPQHF. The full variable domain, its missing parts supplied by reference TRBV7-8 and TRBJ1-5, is GAGVSQSPRYKVAKRGQDVALRCDPISGHVSLFWYQQALGQGPEFLTYFQNEAQLDKSGLPSDRFFAERPEGSVSTLKIQRTQQEDSAVYLCASSLSRGNINQPQHFGDGTRLSIL.

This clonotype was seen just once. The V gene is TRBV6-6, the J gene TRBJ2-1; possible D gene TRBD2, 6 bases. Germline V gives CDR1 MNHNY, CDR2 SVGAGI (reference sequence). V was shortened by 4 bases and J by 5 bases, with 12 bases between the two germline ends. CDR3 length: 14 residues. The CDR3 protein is CASSLGLRNNEQFF. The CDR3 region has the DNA TGTGCCAGCAGTTTGGGACTTCGGAACAATGAGCAGTTCTTC.

DNA for the CDR3: TGTGCCACCAGTGAAATTGGGGGTGACGAGCAGTACTTC. This sequence encodes CATSEIGGDEQYF. The V gene is TRBV24-1, the J gene TRBJ2-7; D is tentatively TRBD1 or TRBD2 (5 bases each). Looked up from germline, CDR1 is KGHDR and CDR2 is SFDVKD. V was pared by 4 bases and J by 5 bases, with 11 bases between. The CDR3 length is 13 residues.

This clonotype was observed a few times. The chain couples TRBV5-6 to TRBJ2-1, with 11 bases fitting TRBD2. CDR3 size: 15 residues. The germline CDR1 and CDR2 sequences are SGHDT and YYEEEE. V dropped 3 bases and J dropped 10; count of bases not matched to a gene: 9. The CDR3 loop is CASSWISGGAGEQFF. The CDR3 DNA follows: TGTGCCAGCAGCTGGATTAGCGGGGGGGCAGGCGAGCAGTTCTTC.

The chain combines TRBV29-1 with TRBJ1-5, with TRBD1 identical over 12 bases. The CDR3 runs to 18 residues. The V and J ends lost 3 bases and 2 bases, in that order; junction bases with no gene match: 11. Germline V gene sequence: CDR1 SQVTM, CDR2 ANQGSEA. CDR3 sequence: CSVEPGTGGVEGNQPQHF. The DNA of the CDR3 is TGCAGCGTTGAGCCCGGGACAGGGGGCGTAGAGGGCAATCAGCCCCAGCATTTT. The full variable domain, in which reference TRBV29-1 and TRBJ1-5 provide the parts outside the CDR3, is SAVISQKPSRDICQRGTSLTIQCQVDSQVTMMFWYRQQPGQSLTLIATANQGSEATYESGFVIDKFPISRPNLTFSTLTVSNMSPEDSSIYLCSVEPGTGGVEGNQPQHFGDGTRLSIL.

The CDR3 nucleotides are TGTGCCAGCAGTGAGCGCGGACTGTCCTACAATGAGCAGTTCTTC. Its translation: CASSERGLSYNEQFF. This chain connects TRBV6-1 to TRBJ2-1, with D possibly matching TRBD2 (5 bases). This CDR3 contains 15 residues. Germline CDR1 reads MNHNS; CDR2 reads SASEGT. V lost 3 bases to trimming and J lost 1 base, with 10 bases between them.

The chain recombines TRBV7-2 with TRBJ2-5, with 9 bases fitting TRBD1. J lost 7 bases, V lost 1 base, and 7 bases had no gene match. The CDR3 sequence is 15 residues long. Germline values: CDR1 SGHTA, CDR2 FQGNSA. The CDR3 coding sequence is TGTGCCAGCAGCTTAGAGGGGGGACAGGGAGGGACCCAGTACTTC. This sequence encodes CASSLEGGQGGTQYF. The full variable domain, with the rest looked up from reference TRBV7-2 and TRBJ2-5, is GAGVSQSPSNKVTEKGKDVELRCDPISGHTALYWYRQSLGQGLEFLIYFQGNSAPDKSGLPSDRFSAERTGGSVSTLTIQRTQQEDSAVYLCASSLEGGQGGTQYFGPGTRLLVL.

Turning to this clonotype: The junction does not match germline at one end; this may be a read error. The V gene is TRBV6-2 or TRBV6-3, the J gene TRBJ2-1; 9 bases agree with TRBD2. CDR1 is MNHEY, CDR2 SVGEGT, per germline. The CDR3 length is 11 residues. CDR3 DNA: TGTGCCAGCAGAGAGGCGGGAGGGCCAGTCTTC. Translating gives CASREAGGPVF.

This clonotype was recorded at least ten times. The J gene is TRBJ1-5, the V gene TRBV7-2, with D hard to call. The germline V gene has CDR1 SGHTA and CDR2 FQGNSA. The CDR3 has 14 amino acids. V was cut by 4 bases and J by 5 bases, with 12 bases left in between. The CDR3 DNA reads TGTGCCAGCAGCTGGAAAATCGGCGATCAGCCCCAGCATTTT. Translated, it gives CASSWKIGDQPQHF.

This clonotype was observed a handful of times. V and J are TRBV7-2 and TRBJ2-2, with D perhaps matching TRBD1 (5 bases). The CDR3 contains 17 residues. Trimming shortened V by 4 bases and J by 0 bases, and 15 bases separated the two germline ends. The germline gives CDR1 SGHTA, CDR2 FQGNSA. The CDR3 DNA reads TGTGCCAGCAGCTCAATGACAGCGAGCGCGAACACCGGGGAGCTGTTTTTT. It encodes CASSSMTASANTGELFF.

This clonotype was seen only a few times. As DNA, the CDR3 is TGTGCCAGCAGTCTTCTGGTGGAATTCTCTGGAAACACCATATATTTT. Amino acids: CASSLLVEFSGNTIYF. The V call is TRBV2, the J call TRBJ1-3; no reliable D call. The CDR3 extends over 16 amino acids. V lost 5 bases, J lost 0 bases, and 14 bases lay in between. Per the germline V gene, CDR1 is SNHLY and CDR2 is FYNNEI.

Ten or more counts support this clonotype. The CDR3 loop reads CASSLTGGIQYF. The CDR3 DNA follows: TGTGCCAGCAGCTTGACAGGGGGTATCCAGTACTTC. The chain uses TRBV12-3 or TRBV12-4 and TRBJ2-4, with 9 bases identical to TRBD1. The V segment lost 6 bases and the J segment 13 bases; nucleotides outside the gene matches: 7. The CDR3 is 12 amino acids.

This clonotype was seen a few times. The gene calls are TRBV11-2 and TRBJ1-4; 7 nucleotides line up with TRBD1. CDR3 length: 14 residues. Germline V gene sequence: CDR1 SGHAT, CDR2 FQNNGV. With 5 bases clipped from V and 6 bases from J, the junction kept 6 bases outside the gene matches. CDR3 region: CASSLRGGHEKLFF. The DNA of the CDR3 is TGTGCCAGCAGCCTCAGAGGGGGCCATGAAAAACTGTTTTTT.

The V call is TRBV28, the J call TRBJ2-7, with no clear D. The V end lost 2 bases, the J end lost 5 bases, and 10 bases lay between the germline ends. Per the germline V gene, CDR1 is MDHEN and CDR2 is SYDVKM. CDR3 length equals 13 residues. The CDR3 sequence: CASSLNRVNEQYF. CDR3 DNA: TGTGCCAGCAGTTTAAATCGGGTGAACGAGCAGTACTTC.

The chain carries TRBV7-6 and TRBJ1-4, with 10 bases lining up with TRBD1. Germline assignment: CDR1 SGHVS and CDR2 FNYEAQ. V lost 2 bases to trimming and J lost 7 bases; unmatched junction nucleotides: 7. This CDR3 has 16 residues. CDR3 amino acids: CASSLLPGQGSEKLFF. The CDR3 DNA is TGTGCCAGCAGCTTACTACCGGGACAGGGGAGTGAAAAACTGTTTTTT.

CDR3 residues: CASSMGLAGVYNEQFF. The CDR3 coding sequence is TGTGCCAGCAGCATGGGACTAGCGGGAGTCTACAATGAGCAGTTCTTC. The chain joins TRBV11-3 to TRBJ2-1; 14 nucleotides line up with TRBD2. This CDR3 region has 16 residues. V was pared by 5 bases and J by 3 bases, with 3 bases of the junction left unmatched. Germline CDR1 SGHNT, CDR2 YENEEA.

CDR3 sequence: CASSQYSPSYEQYF. As DNA, the CDR3 is TGCGCCAGCAGCCAATATAGCCCCTCTTACGAGCAGTACTTC. The chain carries TRBV5-1 and TRBJ2-7, with D unresolved. V shed 4 bases and J shed 4 bases, with 15 bases lying between them. CDR1 SGHRS and CDR2 YFSETQ come from the germline V gene. The CDR3 runs 14 residues.